This TCR beta chain was recorded in a study of cytomegalovirus exposure and HLA in healthy donors. Overall study findings and caveats: The study listed about 150 cytomegalovirus-associated TCR beta chains.

Vbeta (60) and Jbeta (13) primers were used in the PCR. The table came from immunoSEQ multiplex PCR; TCRdb's copy has only in-frame clones and leaves some out. The profile shows approximately 190,000 clones, approximately 81% of them singletons. On this clone: What it binds is unknown.

The germline CDR1 and CDR2 sequences are SGHVS and FQNEAQ. The V end was cut by 0 bases, the J end by 1 base, with 10 bases between. CDR3 length: 15 residues. The chain joins TRBV7-8 to TRBJ2-7; D is perhaps TRBD1 (5 bases). Sequenced material: PBMCs. The TCR comes from a boy aged 5-17 years in good health and CMV-seronegative. This CDR3 reads CASSLAPPGSYEQYF. For the CDR3, the DNA is TGTGCCAGCAGCTTAGCTCCCCCAGGGTCCTACGAGCAGTACTTC.